This TCR beta chain was recovered during a study of blood T cell repertoires in COVID-19. Germline CDR1 is SGHVS and CDR2 is FNYEAQ. Trimming took 5 bases from V and 1 from J, leaving 14 bases between them. This CDR3 spans 15 amino acids. TCRdb's table, derived via immunoSEQ multiplex PCR, lists solely in-frame clones and lacks some. This table has 140,000 to 150,000 clones, 70% to 90% appearing once. V gene TRBV7-6 combines with J gene TRBJ1-2, with TRBD1 as a possible D gene (5 bases). The source is a human donor with acute or convalescent COVID-19. The donor label of this sample is uncertain. Source material: peripheral blood. DNA of the CDR3: TGTGCCAGCAGCATGCGGGACGGAATTAACTATGGCTACACCTTC. Amino acids: CASSMRDGINYGYTF.